The rows below give T cell receptor beta chains drawn from one sample of a study of blood T cell repertoires in COVID-19. Repertoires were generated with immunoSEQ multiplex PCR, while TCRdb's copy carries only in-frame clones and drops some. The sample consists of roughly 380,000 clones, roughly 90% of them appearing once. The sample was peripheral blood. These receptors were obtained from a woman aged 35 to 49 with COVID-19, enrolled during active disease. The CDR3 runs from the conserved cysteine through the conserved F or W. Each record gives: D gene, clone size, J gene, V gene, CDR3 DNA, CDR3 protein. The D gene is left open where the match is weak. Clone size appears in some rows only: once, few, many, or a class for an expanded clone.

>TRBD1|-|TRBJ2-2|TRBV7-8
TGTGCCAGCAGCTTTCTAGGACAGGTTGACGGGGAGCTGTTTTTT
CASSFLGQVDGELFF
>-|-|TRBJ1-2|TRBV6-1
-
CASSEVGQGIISF
>-|-|TRBJ2-7|TRBV20-1
TGCAGTGCTAGTGGCGACTACGAGCAGTACTTC
CSASGDYEQYF
>-|-|TRBJ2-1|TRBV5-1
TGCGCCAGCAGCTCGGACGGGGGAAGGAACAATGAGCAGTTCTTC
CASSSDGGRNNEQFF
>TRBD1|-|TRBJ2-5|TRBV28
TGTGCCAGCAGAAAGGACAGGGAAGAGACCCAGTACTTC
CASRKDREETQYF
>-|-|TRBJ2-7|TRBV5-1
TGCGCCAGCAGCGCCACACAAGGCGTGGGCACCTACGAGCAGTACTTC
CASSATQGVGTYEQYF
>TRBD2|-|TRBJ2-1|TRBV5-1
TGCGCCAGCAGCTTGGACACTAGCGGGGTCAATGAGCAGTTCTTC
CASSLDTSGVNEQFF
>TRBD1|-|TRBJ2-3|TRBV19
TGTGCCAGTAAGGGACAGGGTCTGCGAACTAGCACAGATACGCAGTATTTT
CASKGQGLRTSTDTQYF
>-|-|TRBJ1-2|TRBV10-3
TGTGCCATCAGTGAGTCGAAAGGGGCAGGTTATGGCTACACCTTC
CAISESKGAGYGYTF
>TRBD1|-|TRBJ1-5|TRBV19
TGTGCCAGTAGTATAGGGGTGGGCAGGGGGAGCTCCCAGCCCCAGCATTTT
CASSIGVGRGSSQPQHF
>TRBD1|-|TRBJ1-5|TRBV6-2/TRBV6-3
TGTGCCAGCAGTGGAGAGCGACAGGGGGCTTACCAGCCCCAGCATTTT
CASSGERQGAYQPQHF
>-|-|TRBJ2-7|TRBV9
TGTGCCAGCAGCGTTGGGTCGGCGGCGGACGAGCAGTACTTC
CASSVGSAADEQYF
>TRBD1|-|TRBJ1-2|TRBV4-1
TGCGCCAGCAGCCAGGCCGGACAGGGGGCTGGAGGCTACACCTTC
CASSQAGQGAGGYTF
>-|-|TRBJ1-2|TRBV3-1/TRBV3-2
TGTGCCAGCAGCCCTCTGGCCGGGGGGCTAGGTGGCTACACCTTC
CASSPLAGGLGGYTF
>-|-|TRBJ1-5|TRBV28
TGTGCCAGCATGGACTTCTACAGCAATCAGCCCCAGCATTTT
CASMDFYSNQPQHF
>-|-|TRBJ2-2|TRBV5-1
TGCGCCAGCAGCTTGGGTGGCAACACCGGGGAGCTGTTTTTT
CASSLGGNTGELFF
>TRBD1|-|TRBJ1-2|TRBV19
TGTGCCAGTAGTACACGGGACAGCTATGGCTACACCTTC
CASSTRDSYGYTF
>-|-|TRBJ1-2|TRBV28
TGTGCCATCATGACAACCCACTATGGCTACACCTTC
CAIMTTHYGYTF
>TRBD1|-|TRBJ2-7|TRBV6-6
TGTGCCAGCAGACGGACAGGACAAACCTACGAGCAGTACTTC
CASRRTGQTYEQYF
>-|once|TRBJ1-1|TRBV19
TGTGCCAGTAGTATAGACCCGGAGAGGGGGTCCCAAGCTTTCTTT
CASSIDPERGSQAFF
>-|few|TRBJ2-2|TRBV25-1
TGTGCCAGCAGTGAATGGAGGGACACCGGGGAGCTGTTTTTT
CASSEWRDTGELFF
>TRBD1|-|TRBJ1-4|TRBV3-1/TRBV3-2
TGTGCCAGCAGCCCTCGACAGGGTGAAAAACTGTTTTTT
CASSPRQGEKLFF
>-|-|TRBJ1-4|TRBV12-3/TRBV12-4
TGTGCCAGCATCTATTGGGGGGGGGAAAAACTGTTTTTT
CASIYWGGEKLFF
>-|-|TRBJ2-7|TRBV27
TGTGCCAGCAGTCCCCGAGCGCCGATCTACGAGCAGTACTTC
CASSPRAPIYEQYF
>TRBD1|-|TRBJ1-5|TRBV12-3/TRBV12-4
TGTGCCAGCAGTGGACAGGGGTGGCAGCCCCAGCATTTT
CASSGQGWQPQHF
>TRBD2|-|TRBJ2-1|TRBV5-1
TGCGCCAGCAGCTTGGTTTTGACTAGCGGGGACAATGAGCAGTTCTTC
CASSLVLTSGDNEQFF
>TRBD2|-|TRBJ2-1|TRBV28
TGTGCCAGCAGTTTAACGGCGGGAGATAAGTTCTTC
CASSLTAGDKFF
>-|-|TRBJ1-1|TRBV9
TGTGCCAGCAGCGTAGCTACAGGGCCTAACACTGAAGCTTTCTTT
CASSVATGPNTEAFF
>TRBD1|-|TRBJ2-3|TRBV28
TGTGCCAGCAGTTCGGACAGGGCTTCAGATACGCAGTATTTT
CASSSDRASDTQYF
>-|once|TRBJ2-7|TRBV18
TGTGCCAGCTCACCACGGGGGGGCCTTTACCCCTACGAGCAGTACTTC
CASSPRGGLYPYEQYF
>TRBD2|-|TRBJ2-5|TRBV18
TGTGCCAGCTCCCCGGGACTAGCGGGGGCGGAGACCCAGTACTTC
CASSPGLAGAETQYF
>-|-|TRBJ2-4|TRBV28
TGTGCCAGCAGCCTCCTAAGGAGGAACATTCAGTACTTC
CASSLLRRNIQYF
>TRBD1|-|TRBJ1-4|TRBV7-2
TGTGCCAGCAGCTACCGGGACAGGGAGGTAGCTAATGAAAAACTGTTTTTT
CASSYRDREVANEKLFF
>TRBD2|-|TRBJ2-5|TRBV28
TGTGCCAGCAGTTTATGGCCTACTAGCGGGGGGATCCAAGAGACCCAGTACTTC
CASSLWPTSGGIQETQYF
>TRBD1|-|TRBJ2-5|TRBV9
TGTGCCAGCAGCGTAGATCCAGGACAGGGGATTAGAGAGACCCAGTACTTC
CASSVDPGQGIRETQYF
>TRBD2|once|TRBJ2-1|TRBV7-2
TGTGCCAGCAGCCCGGGACTAGCGGGGGGGGCCGATGAGCAGTTCTTC
CASSPGLAGGADEQFF
>-|-|TRBJ1-1|TRBV7-2
TGTGCCAGCAGCTTGCCAGGGTTGAACACTGAAGCTTTCTTT
CASSLPGLNTEAFF
>-|-|TRBJ2-2|TRBV5-1
TGCGCCAGCAACGGAGCGGCCAACACCGGGGAGCTGTTTTTT
CASNGAANTGELFF
>TRBD1|once|TRBJ2-1|TRBV2
TGTGCCAGCAGAAAGGGACAGGTGGGGTACAATGAGCAGTTCTTC
CASRKGQVGYNEQFF
>-|-|TRBJ2-4|TRBV6-2/TRBV6-3
TGTGCCAGCAGCCCTCACTTAAATCTTATAGCCAAAAACATTCAGTACTTC
CASSPHLNLIAKNIQYF
>TRBD2|-|TRBJ2-1|TRBV7-9
TGTGCCAGCAGCCCGGGACTAGCGGGAGTAGGTGAGCAGTTCTTC
CASSPGLAGVGEQFF
>-|-|TRBJ2-2|TRBV10-3
TGTGCCATCAGTGACCCAAACGGGGAGCTGTTTTTT
CAISDPNGELFF
>TRBD1|-|TRBJ1-1|TRBV24-1
TGTGCCACCAGTGGACCGACAGGGGGCCGGGGGGACACTGAAGCTTTCTTT
CATSGPTGGRGDTEAFF